The subject of this entry is one TCR beta chain. Its antigen is not identified. This sample stems from a study of T cell repertoires in cytomegalovirus infection. The wider study: Public TCR beta signatures indicated both CMV infection and matching HLA type.

One entry per CDR3 protein results from TCRdb running MiXCR on the reads. The top ten hold 8% of the sample, which has fewer than 700,000 distinct CDR3 sequences, 20% to 25% seen once. The study, taken as a whole, reports: Within the response measured ex vivo, HLA-C-restricted CMV-specific TCR beta clonotypes were dominant. Using cumulative public TCR beta family frequency, the authors identified those who carried CMV together with the relevant HLA.

V was cut by 0 bases and J by 2 bases, with 17 bases left in between. The CDR3 extends over 19 amino acids. Germline V gives CDR1 MNHEY, CDR2 SVGEGT. The sample comprised CD8+ T cells from PBMCs. The V gene is TRBV6-2 or TRBV6-3, the J gene TRBJ2-6; possibly TRBD1 for D (6 bases). This sequence originates from a human donor in good health (CMV status not recorded). Some clones in this sample may be carry-over from other donors' samples. The CDR3 nucleotides are TGTGCCAGCAGTTACTCTTGGGGGCCCCGAGTCCCTGGGGCCAACGTCCTGACTTTC. Its translation is CASSYSWGPRVPGANVLTF.